Below, 30 T cell receptor beta chains from the same sample are listed, as sequenced in a study of blood T cell repertoires in COVID-19. Produced via immunoSEQ multiplex PCR; TCRdb's table is partial and in-frame only. The sample lists 200,000 to 300,000 clones, approximately 80% occurring once. Sequencing was performed on peripheral blood. These receptors were collected from a human donor in a cohort sampled during active COVID-19.

This rearrangement joins TRBV21-1 to TRBJ2-7; TRBD1 is the table's D call, not checked against the DNA. TRBV21-1 is reported as a pseudogene. The CDR3 length is 15 residues. As DNA, the CDR3 is TGTGCCAGCAGTAAGGGGGACAGGGTCACCTACGAGCAGTACTTC. This sequence encodes CASSKGDRVTYEQYF.

J is TRBJ1-4 and V is TRBV6-5; 9 positions match TRBD1. The trim removed 7 bases at V and 4 bases at J, leaving 4 bases unmatched. The CDR3 contains 14 residues. Germline V gene sequence: CDR1 MNHEY, CDR2 SVGAGI. The CDR3 DNA follows: TGTGCCAGCAATCAGGACAGGGGTAATGAAAAACTGTTTTTT. Protein: CASNQDRGNEKLFF.

This chain joins TRBV18 and TRBJ2-7; D is perhaps TRBD2 (7 bases). Per the germline V gene, CDR1 is KGHSH and CDR2 is LQKENI. The V gene lost 0 bases and the J gene lost 6 bases, with 21 bases spanning the gap. The CDR3 runs to 17 residues. This CDR3 reads CASSPPLSGGAYGEQYF. In nucleotides, the CDR3 is TGTGCCAGCTCACCACCGTTATCGGGGGGCGCGTATGGCGAGCAGTACTTC.

The genes are TRBV23-1 and TRBJ2-5; no clear D gene. TRBV23-1 is reported as an ORF; its role is uncertain. The length of the CDR3 is 10 residues. V was shortened by 7 bases and J by 5 bases, with 5 bases between the two germline ends. The CDR3 bases are TGCGCCAGCACCGGGGAGACCCAGTACTTC. This gives the protein CASTGETQYF.

This chain joins TRBV27 and TRBJ1-2, with a weak D call TRBD1 (5 bases). The CDR3 is 13 residues long. V shed 8 bases and J shed 6 bases, with 16 bases lying between them. Per germline, CDR1 MNHEY and CDR2 SMNVEV (reference sequence). The CDR3, as DNA: TGTGCCAGCGGCCCCAGGGATTATAATGGCTACACCTTC. This gives the protein CASGPRDYNGYTF.

This sequence joins TRBV5-1 and TRBJ2-7, with 8 nucleotides matching TRBD2. Trimming took 2 bases from V and 2 from J; bases not matched to a gene: 6. Looked up from germline, CDR1 is SGHRS and CDR2 is YFSETQ. This CDR3 has 15 residues. CDR3 residues: CASSFSRGGAYEQYF. The CDR3, as DNA: TGCGCCAGCAGCTTCTCCCGGGGGGGCGCCTACGAGCAGTACTTC. Full variable domain (remainder filled in from reference TRBV5-1 and TRBJ2-7): KAGVTQTPRYLIKTRGQQVTLSCSPISGHRSVSWYQQTPGQGLQFLFEYFSETQRNKGNFPGRFSGRQFSNSRSEMNVSTLELGDSALYLCASSFSRGGAYEQYFGPGTRLTVT.

CDR3 coding DNA: TGTGCCAGCACCGTAATATCGGGACAGGGTATCGAGACCCAGTACTTC. The encoded protein is CASTVISGQGIETQYF. This chain connects TRBV27 to TRBJ2-5; TRBD1 matches 9 bases. The CDR3 runs 16 residues. Trimming cost V 7 bases and J 5 bases; bases outside gene matches: 14. The V gene's germline CDR1 is MNHEY and CDR2 SMNVEV (reference sequence).

The V gene is TRBV6-1, the J gene TRBJ1-2; D gene unclear. CDR1 MNHNS and CDR2 SASEGT come from the germline V gene. The CDR3 consists of 13 residues. Trimming shortened V by 1 base and J by 13 bases, and 16 bases separated the two germline ends. CDR3 in DNA: TGTGCCAGCAGTGAAGGCGGAGTGGGAGTAACCACCTTC. Translation: CASSEGGVGVTTF.

This clone was seen just once. This chain connects TRBV6-5 to TRBJ2-2; D gene ambiguous. The germline CDR1 and CDR2 sequences are MNHEY and SVGAGI. Between the trimmed V and J ends, which lost 1 base and 5 bases, there was a span of 11 bases. CDR3 length: 15 residues. The CDR3 bases are TGTGCCAGCAGTTACTGGGCTCGAACGACCGGGGAGCTGTTTTTT. Its protein is CASSYWARTTGELFF.

This chain joins TRBV27 and TRBJ2-1; a possible D gene is TRBD1 (5 bases). Per germline, CDR1 MNHEY and CDR2 SMNVEV (reference sequence). This CDR3 has 17 amino acids. V lost 6 bases and J 4 bases, leaving 22 bases between the germline ends. CDR3 nucleotide sequence: TGTGCCAGCAGGCGGAGACAGTCAAGGGGCGCTTACAATGAGCAGTTCTTC. Protein: CASRRRQSRGAYNEQFF.

V and J are TRBV19 and TRBJ2-3; 9 nucleotides line up with TRBD2. The junction had 5 bases not matched to a gene; V was cut back by 6 bases and J by 4 bases. The CDR3 is 14 amino acids. CDR1 is LNHDA, CDR2 SQIVND, per germline (reference sequence). The CDR3 region is CASRRGGFADTQYF. CDR3 bases: TGTGCCAGTAGGCGGGGGGGCTTCGCAGATACGCAGTATTTT.

The chain joins TRBV18 to TRBJ2-2; 8 bases line up with TRBD2. The junction had 10 bases not matched to a gene; V was cut back by 3 bases and J by 7 bases. The length of the CDR3 is 16 residues. Germline values: CDR1 KGHSH, CDR2 LQKENI. The CDR3 sequence is CASSPSLGLDGGELFF. The CDR3 DNA reads TGTGCCAGCTCACCCTCGCTGGGACTAGACGGCGGGGAGCTGTTTTTT.

The gene calls are TRBV19 and TRBJ2-7; perhaps TRBD2 as D (5 bases). Germline V gene lookup returns CDR1 LNHDA and CDR2 SQIVND (reference sequence). Trimming shortened V by 1 base and J by 5 bases, and 6 bases separated the two germline ends. There are 12 residues in the CDR3. This CDR3 is CASSIVGDEQYF. The CDR3 DNA is TGTGCCAGTAGTATAGTCGGGGACGAGCAGTACTTC.

The chain has TRBV5-1 and TRBJ1-2; 7 bases line up with TRBD1. CDR1 is SGHRS and CDR2 is YFSETQ in the germline V gene. Trimming removed 4 bases from V and 8 bases from J; junction bases left unmatched: 11. This CDR3 contains 14 residues. Written as DNA, the CDR3 is TGCGCCAGCAGCCCCCCTACAGGGGTTGTCGGCTACACCTTC. This encodes CASSPPTGVVGYTF.

This chain links TRBV10-3 with TRBJ2-7, with 8 bases matching TRBD1. J gave up 1 base and V 7 bases, and 6 bases lay outside the gene matches. CDR1 is ENHRY, CDR2 SYGVKD, per germline. This CDR3 is built from 14 residues. The CDR3 DNA reads as TGTGCCATCAAAATATGGGACAGGTCCTACGAGCAGTACTTC. As protein: CAIKIWDRSYEQYF.

The chain uses TRBV6-5 and TRBJ2-7; D is undetermined. Per the germline V gene, CDR1 is MNHEY and CDR2 is SVGAGI. The V and J ends lost 7 bases and 3 bases respectively, with 13 bases between them. The length of the CDR3 is 13 residues. CDR3: CASTPFNGYEQYF. CDR3 sequence (DNA): TGTGCCAGCACCCCTTTTAACGGCTACGAGCAGTACTTC.

The chain carries TRBV3-1 (or the pseudogene TRBV3-2) and TRBJ2-7; 12 nucleotides agree with TRBD1. CDR1 is LGHDT, CDR2 YNNKEL, per germline (reference sequence). V shed 3 bases, J shed 6 bases, and the junction held 3 bases outside the gene matches. This CDR3 comprises 14 residues. The CDR3 protein is CASSQGQGAPEQYF. The CDR3 DNA is TGTGCCAGCAGCCAGGGACAGGGGGCGCCCGAGCAGTACTTC.

This chain connects TRBV5-6 to TRBJ2-7, with 9 bases matching TRBD2. The CDR3 sequence is 15 residues long. With 4 bases clipped from V and 1 base from J, the junction kept 6 bases outside the gene matches. Germline V gene data show CDR1 as SGHDT and CDR2 as YYEEEE. The CDR3, as DNA: TGTGCCAGCAGCGGGGTGACTAGCGGTTCCTACGAGCAGTACTTC. It yields the protein CASSGVTSGSYEQYF.

The chain uses TRBV6-5 and TRBJ1-1, with unresolved D. V was cut by 2 bases and J by 6 bases, with 13 bases left in between. There are 14 residues in the CDR3. Germline CDR1 reads MNHEY; CDR2 reads SVGAGI. The CDR3 region is CASSYPDSRAEAFF. CDR3 nucleotides: TGTGCCAGCAGTTACCCGGACTCCCGGGCTGAAGCTTTCTTT.

This rearrangement joins TRBV19 to TRBJ1-5; no reliable D call. The V end lost 3 bases, the J end lost 4 bases, and 16 bases lay between the germline ends. This CDR3 has 16 residues. Germline lookup yields CDR1 LNHDA and CDR2 SQIVND (reference sequence). The CDR3 reads CASSMAAGGGNQPQHF. Here the CDR3 DNA reads TGTGCCAGTAGTATGGCGGCAGGTGGCGGGAATCAGCCCCAGCATTTT. Drawing the rest from reference TRBV19 and TRBJ1-5, the complete variable domain is DGGITQSPKYLFRKEGQNVTLSCEQNLNHDAMYWYRQDPGQGLRLIYYSQIVNDFQKGDIAEGYSVSREKKESFPLTVTSAQKNPTAFYLCASSMAAGGGNQPQHFGDGTRLSIL.

This chain uses TRBV9 with TRBJ1-3; D ambiguous. The CDR3 extends over 16 amino acids. Trimming took off 2 bases at V and 4 bases at J, with 16 bases between the two ends. Per the germline V gene, CDR1 is SGDLS and CDR2 is YYNGEE. The CDR3 loop reads CASSVGPPTLGNTIYF. The CDR3 DNA reads TGTGCCAGCAGCGTGGGCCCCCCCACGTTGGGAAACACCATATATTTT.

This chain uses TRBV3-1 (or the pseudogene TRBV3-2) with TRBJ1-2, with a tentative D call TRBD1 (5 bases). Deletions cut 4 bases from V and 0 bases from J, with 12 bases between. Germline CDR1 and CDR2: LGHDT and YNNKEL (reference sequence). This CDR3 is 15 amino acids long. The CDR3 loop reads CASSLQTAANYGYTF. The CDR3 DNA sequence: TGTGCCAGCAGCCTTCAGACAGCCGCTAACTATGGCTACACCTTC.

The count of this clone is one. V usage is TRBV11-2 and J usage is TRBJ1-1; 8 positions agree with TRBD1. Germline-derived CDR1 and CDR2 are SGHAT and FQNNGV. V dropped 5 bases and J dropped 4; count of bases not matched to a gene: 9. The CDR3 has 15 amino acids. CDR3 sequence (DNA): TGTGCCAGCAGCCCAGGACAGGGTGTGGTCACTGAAGCTTTCTTT. As protein: CASSPGQGVVTEAFF.

This chain links TRBV6-4 with TRBJ1-5; tentatively, D is TRBD1 (5 bases). The CDR3 totals 15 residues. V gave up 4 bases and J gave up 1 base, with 11 bases separating them. CDR1 MRHNA and CDR2 SNTAGT come from the germline V gene. Here the CDR3 DNA reads TGTGCCAGCAGTGTTGTGGCAGGGAGCAATCAGCCCCAGCATTTT. The encoded protein is CASSVVAGSNQPQHF.

The chain links TRBV3-1 (or the pseudogene TRBV3-2) to TRBJ1-3; D is uncertain. CDR1 and CDR2 (germline): LGHDT, YNNKEL (reference sequence). The CDR3 totals 12 residues. V lost 4 bases and J lost 2, with 3 bases in between. CDR3 DNA: TGTGCCAGCAGCCGTACTGGAAACACCATATATTTT. Protein sequence: CASSRTGNTIYF.

The CDR3 is CASTGSNQPQHF. The CDR3 nucleotides read TGTGCCAGCACGGGTAGCAATCAGCCCCAGCATTTT. The chain couples TRBV6-5 to TRBJ1-5; no reliable D call. The CDR3 is 12 residues long. V dropped 7 bases and J dropped 0 bases, with 4 bases sitting between them. Germline CDR1 MNHEY, CDR2 SVGAGI.

The V gene is TRBV18, the J gene TRBJ2-2; TRBD2 matches 12 bases. J lost 1 base, V lost 4 bases, and 4 bases had no gene match. The V gene's germline CDR1 is KGHSH and CDR2 LQKENI. CDR3 length equals 17 residues. The CDR3 DNA reads TGTGCCAGCTCACGACAGACTAGCGGGGGGAACACCGGGGAGCTGTTTTTT. Its protein is CASSRQTSGGNTGELFF. The whole variable domain, remainder taken from reference TRBV18 and TRBJ2-2, is NAGVMQNPRHLVRRRGQEARLRCSPMKGHSHVYWYRQLPEEGLKFMVYLQKENIIDESGMPKERFSAEFPKEGPSILRIQQVVRGDSAAYFCASSRQTSGGNTGELFFGEGSRLTVL.

In its sample, this clone was seen a few times. The chain employs TRBV3-1 (or the pseudogene TRBV3-2) and TRBJ2-2; 10 bases line up with TRBD2. CDR1 is LGHDT, CDR2 YNNKEL, per germline (reference sequence). Unmatched junction bases numbered 5, after V lost 3 bases and J lost 4 bases. This CDR3 comprises 16 residues. The CDR3 DNA sequence: TGTGCCAGCAGCCACCTAGCGGGAGTGGGCACCGGGGAGCTGTTTTTT. This codes for CASSHLAGVGTGELFF.

The gene calls are TRBV27 and TRBJ1-4; 9 nucleotides agree with TRBD1. The CDR3 loop spans 15 amino acids. Germline loops: CDR1 MNHEY, CDR2 SMNVEV (reference sequence). J gave up 4 bases and V 4 bases, and 4 bases lay outside the gene matches. As DNA, the CDR3 is TGTGCCAGCAGTTCCGGGACAGGGATTAATGAAAAACTGTTTTTT. This sequence encodes CASSSGTGINEKLFF.

The chain links TRBV6-2 or TRBV6-3 to TRBJ1-1, with D unclear. Trimming removed 2 bases at V and 8 bases at J, with 12 bases between. CDR1 is MNHEY and CDR2 is SVGEGT in the germline V gene. CDR3 length: 13 residues. The CDR3 DNA sequence: TGTGCCAGCAGTTACCCCGCCGGGAGAGAAGCTTTCTTT. Translating gives CASSYPAGREAFF.